This record concerns one T cell receptor (beta chain) sequence. Antigen: not known. Germline V gives CDR1 MNHEY, CDR2 SMNVEV (reference sequence). V trimming: 5 bases; J trimming: 0 bases; junction bases outside the gene matches: 4. The CDR3 contains 16 residues. The data stem from a study of T cells in Graves' hyperthyroidism and ophthalmopathy. Study-level findings and limits: In validation, the model predicted ophthalmopathy. These predictions came a median about 6 months before onset. In simple terms, a model built on 13 V-J features told ophthalmopathy apart from stable hyperthyroidism.

Graves' hyperthyroidism showing no ophthalmopathy progression within 18 months was considered stable. Extraction of PBMCs used about 9.2 ml of fresh peripheral blood. Researchers took RNA transcripts and amplified the TCR beta CDR3 regions from them. The TCR CDR3 first-round RT-PCR relied on the HTBI primer set. TCRdb re-analysed the multiplex PCR reads in MiXCR, keeping a single row per CDR3 protein. The sample lists under 550,000 distinct CDR3 sequences; roughly 15% were seen once. Sample: blood. This sequence joins TRBV27 and TRBJ2-2, with 9 bases matching TRBD2. The receptor was isolated from a woman younger than 35 with Graves' hyperthyroidism. In nucleotides, the CDR3 is TGTGCCAGCAGTCCAAGACTAGCGGCGAACACCGGGGAGCTGTTTTTT. Translation: CASSPRLAANTGELFF.